The source of this T cell receptor (beta chain) is a study of T-cell reconstitution after alpha-beta-depleted transplantation in children. In its sample, this clonotype was seen many times. Unique molecular identifiers featured in how the TCRbeta library was prepared. Using its own MiXCR run on the PCR reads, TCRdb lists one record per CDR3 protein. The sample yields 240,000 or so distinct CDR3 sequences, more than 10% seen once. Germline V gives CDR1 DFQATT, CDR2 SNEGSKA (reference sequence). The CDR3 has 14 amino acids. V was clipped by 6 bases and J by 4 bases, with 16 bases between them. The sequence came from a human donor who donated a stem cell graft to a child with acute lymphoblastic leukemia. The chain combines TRBV20-1 with TRBJ1-5; TRBD1 might be the D (5 bases). The sample was PBMCs from the stem cell graft donor, taken from the stem cell graft. CDR3: CSARQRGPNQPQHF. The CDR3 DNA is TGCAGTGCCCGGCAGAGGGGCCCTAATCAGCCCCAGCATTTT.